This T cell receptor beta chain came from a study of blood T cells in healthy people across ages. Study-level points and caveats: Unsorted PBMCs blocked a conclusive comparison of naive and antigen-experienced cells.

The CDR3 is 14 amino acids. Per germline, CDR1 MNHEY and CDR2 SVGEGT. Notes on this clonotype: The antigen is unknown. The CDR3 does not end in the conserved phenylalanine or tryptophan, so this is likely a read error.

Alongside a J-beta primer mix, a sample-barcoded 5' primer served in a second PCR lasting 7 to 11 cycles. Via MiXCR, TCRdb re-called the 5' RACE reads, giving one row per CDR3 protein. Seen here are 700,000 or so distinct CDR3 sequences, around 38% observed once, and the top ten hold 30%. The sample, around 9.9 milliliters of peripheral blood, was drawn from each donor. This clonotype was sampled from an older man in good health. The V gene is TRBV6-2 or TRBV6-3, the J gene TRBJ2-7; no clear D. The J call may be wrong; the DNA end is better matched by TRBJ2-5. The specimen was blood. The CDR3 DNA follows: TGTGCCAGCAGTTTTACTGTCGTTGGAGAGACCCAGTACCTC. Its protein is CASSFTVVGETQYL.